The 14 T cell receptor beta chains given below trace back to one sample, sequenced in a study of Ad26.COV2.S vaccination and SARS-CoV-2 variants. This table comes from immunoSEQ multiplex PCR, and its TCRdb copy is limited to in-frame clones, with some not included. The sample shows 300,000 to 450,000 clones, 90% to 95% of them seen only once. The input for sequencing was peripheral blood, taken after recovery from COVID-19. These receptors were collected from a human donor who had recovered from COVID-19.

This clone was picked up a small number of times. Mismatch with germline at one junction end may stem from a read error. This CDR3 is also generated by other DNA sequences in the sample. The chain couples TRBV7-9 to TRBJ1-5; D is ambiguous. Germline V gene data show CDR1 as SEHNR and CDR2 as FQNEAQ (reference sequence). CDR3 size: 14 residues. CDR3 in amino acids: CASSLAGSNQPQHF. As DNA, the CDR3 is TGTGCCAGCAGCCTAGCGGGGAGCAATCAGCCCCAGCATTTT.

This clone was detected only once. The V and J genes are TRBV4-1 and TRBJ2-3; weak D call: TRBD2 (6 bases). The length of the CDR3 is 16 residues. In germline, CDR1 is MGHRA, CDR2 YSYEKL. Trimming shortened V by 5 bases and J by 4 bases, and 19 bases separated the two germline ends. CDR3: CASSFRLDSVPDTQYF. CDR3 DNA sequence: TGCGCCAGCAGCTTCCGACTAGACTCGGTCCCAGATACGCAGTATTTT.

The CDR3 spells CASSLAVLGTEAFF. The DNA of the CDR3 is TGTGCCAGCAGCTTGGCGGTATTAGGCACTGAAGCTTTCTTT. This chain links TRBV5-5 with TRBJ1-1; D not resolved. CDR3 length: 14 amino acids. Trimming removed 0 bases at V and 4 bases at J, with 10 bases between. In germline, CDR1 is SGHKS, CDR2 YYEKEE (reference sequence).

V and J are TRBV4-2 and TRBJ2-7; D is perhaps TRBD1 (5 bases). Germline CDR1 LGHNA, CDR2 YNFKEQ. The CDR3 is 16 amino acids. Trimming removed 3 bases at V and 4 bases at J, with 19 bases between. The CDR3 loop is CASSQERRGVGYEQYF. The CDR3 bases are TGTGCCAGCAGCCAGGAAAGAAGGGGCGTGGGGTACGAGCAGTACTTC.

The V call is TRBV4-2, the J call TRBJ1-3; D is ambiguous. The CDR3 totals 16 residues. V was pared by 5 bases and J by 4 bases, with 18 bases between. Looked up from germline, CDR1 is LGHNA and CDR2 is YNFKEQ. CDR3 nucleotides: TGTGCCAGCAGCGAACCAATATTAACGAAAGGAAACACCATATATTTT. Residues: CASSEPILTKGNTIYF.

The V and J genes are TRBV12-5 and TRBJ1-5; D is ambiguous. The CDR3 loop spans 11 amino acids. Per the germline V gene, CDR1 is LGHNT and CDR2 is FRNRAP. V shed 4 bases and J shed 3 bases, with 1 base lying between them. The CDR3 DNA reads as TGTGCTAGTGGTTACAATCAGCCCCAGCATTTT. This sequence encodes CASGYNQPQHF.

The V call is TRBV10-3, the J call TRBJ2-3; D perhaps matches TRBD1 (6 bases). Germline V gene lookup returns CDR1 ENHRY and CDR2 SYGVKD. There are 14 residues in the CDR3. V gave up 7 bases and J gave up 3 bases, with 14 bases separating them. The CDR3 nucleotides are TGTGCCATCACATGGACAGAAAATACAGATACGCAGTATTTT. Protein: CAITWTENTDTQYF.

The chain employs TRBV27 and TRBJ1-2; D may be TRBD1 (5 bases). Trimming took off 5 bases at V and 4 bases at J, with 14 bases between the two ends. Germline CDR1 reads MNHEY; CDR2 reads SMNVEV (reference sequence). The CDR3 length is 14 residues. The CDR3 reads CASSGGDRFYGYTF. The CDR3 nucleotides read TGTGCCAGCAGTGGAGGGGACCGCTTCTATGGCTACACCTTC.

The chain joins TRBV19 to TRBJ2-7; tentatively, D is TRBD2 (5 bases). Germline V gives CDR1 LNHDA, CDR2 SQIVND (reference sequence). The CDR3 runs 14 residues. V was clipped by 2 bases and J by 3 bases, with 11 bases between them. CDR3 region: CASSIREEGYEQYF. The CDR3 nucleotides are TGTGCCAGTAGTATACGGGAAGAGGGCTACGAGCAGTACTTC.

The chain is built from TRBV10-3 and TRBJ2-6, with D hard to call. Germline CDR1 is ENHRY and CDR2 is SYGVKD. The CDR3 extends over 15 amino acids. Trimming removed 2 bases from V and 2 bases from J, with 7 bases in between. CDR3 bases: TGTGCCATCAGTGAGGCCGGTACTGGGGCCAACGTCCTGACTTTC. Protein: CAISEAGTGANVLTF.

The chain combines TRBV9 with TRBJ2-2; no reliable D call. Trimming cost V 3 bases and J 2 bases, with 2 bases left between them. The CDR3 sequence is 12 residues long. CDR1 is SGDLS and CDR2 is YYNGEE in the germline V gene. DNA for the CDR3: TGTGCCAGCAGCGCTAACACCGGGGAGCTGTTTTTT. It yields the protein CASSANTGELFF.

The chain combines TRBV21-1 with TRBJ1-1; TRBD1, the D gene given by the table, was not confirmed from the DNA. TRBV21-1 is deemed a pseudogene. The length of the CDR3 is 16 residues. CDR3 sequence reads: CASIQGIVDLNTEAFF. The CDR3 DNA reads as TGTGCCAGCATACAGGGGATTGTAGATTTGAACACTGAAGCTTTCTTT.

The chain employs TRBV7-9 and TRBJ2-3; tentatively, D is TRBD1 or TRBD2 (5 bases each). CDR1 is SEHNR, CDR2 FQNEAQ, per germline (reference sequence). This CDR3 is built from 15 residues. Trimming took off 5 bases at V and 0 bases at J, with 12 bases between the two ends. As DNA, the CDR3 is TGTGCCAGCAGCCAACCGGGACGGAGCACAGATACGCAGTATTTT. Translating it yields CASSQPGRSTDTQYF.

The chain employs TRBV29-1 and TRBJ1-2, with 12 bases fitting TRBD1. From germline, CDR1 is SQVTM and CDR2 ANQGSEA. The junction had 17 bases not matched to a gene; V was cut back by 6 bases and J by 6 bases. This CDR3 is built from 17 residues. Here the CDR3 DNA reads TGCAGCGTCCCGGGGATTGTCCGGGACAGGGGGCGGAATGGCTACACCTTC. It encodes CSVPGIVRDRGRNGYTF.